This is a list of T cell receptor beta chains from one sample in a study of T-cell memory formation after mild COVID-19. Each CDR3 protein is one row after TCRdb ran MiXCR on the 5' RACE reads. The data show roughly 200,000 distinct CDR3 sequences, roughly 10% seen once. Sequenced material: PBMCs or a T cell subset sorted from them (not recorded which). Source of these receptors: a man younger than 30 who had mild COVID-19 (a few samples of this study predate the infection). Cell type and time point are not known. CDR3s include the opening cysteine and the closing phenylalanine or tryptophan. D genes are given only for firm matches. Clone sizes are given selectively: once, few, many, or a class where the clone is expanded.

j_gene,d_gene,abundance,v_gene,CDR3aa,CDR3nt
TRBJ1-2,-,-,TRBV6-1,CASSEWDNNYGYTF,TGTGCCAGCAGTGAATGGGACAACAACTATGGCTACACCTTC
TRBJ1-1,-,-,TRBV6-2/TRBV6-3,CASSYLQGNTEAFF,TGTGCCAGCAGTTACCTACAAGGGAACACTGAAGCTTTCTTT
TRBJ2-2,-,few,TRBV6-5,CASSWLYRVGSGELFF,TGTGCCAGCAGTTGGCTATACAGGGTCGGGTCTGGGGAGCTGTTTTTT
TRBJ2-5,-,many,TRBV7-9,CASSPTTGRLETQYF,TGTGCCAGCAGCCCCACTACCGGACGGTTAGAGACCCAGTACTTC
TRBJ1-2,-,-,TRBV4-3,CASSQDLGVGGYTF,TGCGCCAGCAGCCAAGATCTGGGGGTGGGTGGCTACACCTTC
TRBJ1-4,-,-,TRBV5-1,CASNGGTTNEKLFF,TGCGCCAGCAATGGAGGGACAACTAATGAAAAACTGTTTTTT
TRBJ1-1,-,many,TRBV18,CASSPPSSSEAFF,TGTGCCAGCTCACCACCGTCCAGCTCTGAAGCTTTCTTT
TRBJ2-4,-,many,TRBV7-3,CASSPGGSAKNIQYF,TGTGCCAGCAGCCCAGGAGGGTCAGCCAAAAACATTCAGTACTTC
TRBJ2-7,TRBD1,many,TRBV10-1,CASSESRGGLGEQYF,TGCGCCAGCAGTGAGTCGAGAGGGGGCTTGGGCGAGCAGTACTTC
TRBJ2-5,-,many,TRBV4-3,CASSQDLTTLGLTQYF,TGCGCCAGCAGCCAAGATTTGACTACCTTAGGACTGACCCAGTACTTC
TRBJ2-3,-,few,TRBV7-3,CASSPTQAGMGDTQYF,TGTGCCAGCAGCCCCACTCAGGCGGGGATGGGAGATACGCAGTATTTT
TRBJ2-7,-,few,TRBV20-1,CSAPLSSGHYEQYF,TGCAGTGCCCCTCTTTCCAGCGGCCACTACGAGCAGTACTTC
TRBJ1-1,-,few,TRBV20-1,CSARDFAKNTEAFF,TGCAGTGCTAGAGATTTCGCGAAAAACACTGAAGCTTTCTTT
TRBJ2-3,-,-,TRBV7-2,CASRPRPPDTQYF,TGTGCCAGCAGACCTCGACCGCCAGATACGCAGTATTTT
TRBJ2-7,TRBD2,few,TRBV30,CAWSVAGGPGEQYF,TGTGCCTGGAGTGTAGCGGGGGGGCCTGGGGAGCAGTACTTC
TRBJ2-1,TRBD2,few,TRBV4-2,CASSQDLAGEYNEQFF,TGTGCCAGCAGCCAAGATCTAGCGGGGGAATACAATGAGCAGTTCTTC
TRBJ1-5,-,-,TRBV6-1,CASTQGRSNQPQHF,TGTGCCAGCACCCAGGGGCGAAGCAATCAGCCCCAGCATTTT
TRBJ2-5,TRBD2,many,TRBV11-1,CASIESSSGETQYF,TGTGCCAGCATCGAATCTTCTAGCGGAGAGACCCAGTACTTC
TRBJ2-2,-,many,TRBV7-9,CASSRPGSGELFF,TGTGCCAGCAGCCGCCCGGGCTCCGGGGAGCTGTTTTTT
TRBJ2-3,-,few,TRBV19,CASSISGAATDTQYF,TGTGCCAGTAGTATCTCCGGGGCGGCCACAGATACGCAGTATTTT
TRBJ2-3,-,few,TRBV6-5,CASIFRTPSSTDTQYF,TGTGCCAGCATCTTCCGGACACCCTCTAGCACAGATACGCAGTATTTT
TRBJ2-5,-,-,TRBV5-1,CASSPQVTGTQETQYF,TGCGCCAGCAGCCCACAGGTCACAGGGACCCAAGAGACCCAGTACTTC
TRBJ1-6,-,few,TRBV12-3/TRBV12-4,CASSTANSPLHF,TGTGCCAGCAGTACAGCAAATTCACCCCTCCACTTT
TRBJ1-1,TRBD1,-,TRBV20-1,CSAIAPGQWNTEAFF,TGCAGTGCTATTGCACCGGGACAGTGGAACACTGAAGCTTTCTTT
TRBJ2-5,-,few,TRBV12-3/TRBV12-4,CASSLAGGPETQYF,TGTGCCAGCAGTTTAGCGGGGGGGCCAGAGACCCAGTACTTC
TRBJ2-4,TRBD2,few,TRBV7-7,CASSLAGLAGRQNIQYF,TGTGCTAGCAGCTTAGCGGGACTAGCGGGGAGGCAGAACATTCAGTACTTC
TRBJ1-4,TRBD1,-,TRBV20-1,CSANRGINEKLFF,TGCAGTGCTAACAGGGGAATTAACGAAAAACTGTTTTTT
TRBJ2-3,-,few,TRBV11-2,CASSLIRGLKDGTSTDTQYF,TGTGCCAGCAGCCTCATTAGAGGGTTGAAGGACGGAACTAGCACAGATACGCAGTATTTT
TRBJ1-1,-,many,TRBV5-6,CASRRGNTEAFF,TGTGCCAGCAGAAGGGGCAACACTGAAGCTTTCTTT
TRBJ2-3,-,many,TRBV28,CASSRDTGYTQYF,TGTGCCAGCAGTCGCGACACAGGGTATACGCAGTATTTT
TRBJ2-7,-,-,TRBV5-1,CASSLGPTSGYEQYF,TGCGCCAGCAGCTTGGGGCCTACCTCAGGGTACGAGCAGTACTTC
TRBJ2-3,TRBD1,-,TRBV6-2/TRBV6-3,CASSSPPGQGRVLTDTQYF,TGTGCCAGCAGTTCCCCTCCTGGACAGGGGAGGGTCCTCACAGATACGCAGTATTTT
TRBJ2-5,TRBD2,-,TRBV10-3,CAISESTRGSGAARETQYF,TGTGCCATCAGTGAGTCGACTCGGGGTAGCGGGGCCGCACGGGAGACCCAGTACTTC
TRBJ2-3,TRBD2,few,TRBV5-1,CASSLDLLAGGNTQYF,TGCGCCAGCAGCTTGGACCTACTAGCGGGGGGAAATACGCAGTATTTT
TRBJ1-2,-,few,TRBV30,CAWSVRVWGFGYTF,TGTGCCTGGAGTGTAAGGGTGTGGGGGTTTGGCTACACCTTC
TRBJ2-6,-,-,TRBV5-6,CASSSLSRANVLTF,TGTGCCAGCAGCTCATTGTCCCGGGCCAACGTCCTGACTTTC
TRBJ1-6,-,few,TRBV18,CASSGQTNSPLHF,TGTGCCAGCTCAGGACAGACTAATTCACCCCTCCACTTT
TRBJ1-1,-,-,TRBV28,CASRGPQGSEAFF,TGTGCCAGCAGGGGACCACAGGGAAGTGAAGCTTTCTTT
TRBJ2-5,-,-,TRBV7-9,CASLGLRNGAKGGTQYF,TGTGCCAGCCTTGGGCTGCGTAACGGGGCCAAAGGAGGGACCCAGTACTTC
TRBJ1-1,-,-,TRBV7-8,CASSSSQGAGTEAFF,TGTGCCAGCAGCTCGTCTCAAGGTGCTGGGACTGAAGCTTTCTTT